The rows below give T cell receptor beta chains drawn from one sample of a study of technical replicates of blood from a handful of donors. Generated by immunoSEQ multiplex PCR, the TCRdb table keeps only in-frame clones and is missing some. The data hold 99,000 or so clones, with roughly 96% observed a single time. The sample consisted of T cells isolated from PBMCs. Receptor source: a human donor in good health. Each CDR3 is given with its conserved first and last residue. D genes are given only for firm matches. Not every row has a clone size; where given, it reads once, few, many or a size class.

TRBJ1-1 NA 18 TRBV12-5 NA TGTGCTAGTGGTTTGGTATTAAATTCAGGAGGGCGAAACACTGAAGCTTTCTTT CASGLVLNSGGRNTEAFF
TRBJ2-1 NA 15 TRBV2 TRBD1 TGTGCCAGCAGTCCCTCCGGACAGGAGTACAATGAGCAGTTCTTC CASSPSGQEYNEQFF
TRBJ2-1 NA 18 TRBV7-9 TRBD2 TGTGCCAGCAGCTTAGCGCTAATCGTTGGACTAGCGGGTAATGAGCAGTTCTTC CASSLALIVGLAGNEQFF
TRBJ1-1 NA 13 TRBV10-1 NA TGCGCCAGCAGTGAATGGGGGGAGACTGAAGCTTTCTTT CASSEWGETEAFF
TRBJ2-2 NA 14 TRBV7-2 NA TGTGCCAGCAGCTTAGAGAGGTTCACCGGGGAGCTGTTTTTT CASSLERFTGELFF
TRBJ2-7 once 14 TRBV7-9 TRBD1 TGTGCCAGCGCACCGGAGACAGGGGCGAAAGAGCAGTACTTC CASAPETGAKEQYF
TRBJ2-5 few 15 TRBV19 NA TGTGCCAGTAGTTCCCCTACAGGCTACCAAGAGACCCAGTACTTC CASSSPTGYQETQYF
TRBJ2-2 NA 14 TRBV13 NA TGTGCCAGCAGCTTTATCAGGGCCACCGGGGAGCTGTTTTTT CASSFIRATGELFF
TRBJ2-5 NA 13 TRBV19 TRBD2 TGTGCCAGTAGTGGTGGGGAGGGAGAGACCCAGTACTTC CASSGGEGETQYF
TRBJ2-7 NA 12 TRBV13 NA TGTGCCAGCAGCTTACCCGGGGTCGAGCAGTACTTC CASSLPGVEQYF
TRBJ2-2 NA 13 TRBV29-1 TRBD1 TGCAGCGTGGCAACAGGGGGCACCGGGGAGCTGTTTTTT CSVATGGTGELFF
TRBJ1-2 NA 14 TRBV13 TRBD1 TGTGCCAGCAGCCGTGGGACAGGCCCAGGGGGCTACACCTTC CASSRGTGPGGYTF
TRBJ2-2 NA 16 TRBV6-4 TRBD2 TGTGCCAGCAGTGACTTAGCGGGAGGAAACACCGGGGAGCTGTTTTTT CASSDLAGGNTGELFF
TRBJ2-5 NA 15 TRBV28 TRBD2 TGTGCCAGCAGCTCCGGACTAGCTGCCAAAGAGACCCAGTACTTC CASSSGLAAKETQYF
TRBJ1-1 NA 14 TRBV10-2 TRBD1 TGCGCCAGCAGGAACCGGGACAGGGAATCTGAAGCTTTCTTT CASRNRDRESEAFF
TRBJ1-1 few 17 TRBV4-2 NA TGTGCCAGCAGCCATGAGAAAGTTGGCGCCTGGGCGACTGAAGCTTTCTTT CASSHEKVGAWATEAFF
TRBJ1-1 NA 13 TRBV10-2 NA TGCGCCAGCAGTGGGGAGGGGTACACTGAAGCTTTCTTT CASSGEGYTEAFF
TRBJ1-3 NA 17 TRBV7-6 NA TGTGCCAGCAGCCATCCTCTCGACAGGACCCTTGGAAACACCATATATTTT CASSHPLDRTLGNTIYF
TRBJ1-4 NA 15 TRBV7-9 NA TGTGCCTCAACCCAGGGCGCCGCAACTAATGAAAAACTGTTTTTT CASTQGAATNEKLFF
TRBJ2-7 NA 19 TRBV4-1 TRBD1 TGCGCCAGCAGCCCACAACGCCATTTTGGGCCAGGGGGCTCCTACGAGCAGTACTTC CASSPQRHFGPGGSYEQYF
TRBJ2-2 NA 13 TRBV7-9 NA TGTGCCAGCAGCTTAAGAGTTTCCGGGGAGCTGTTTTTT CASSLRVSGELFF
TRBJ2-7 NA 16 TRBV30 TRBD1 TGTGCCTGGAATGAGGCTGGACAGGCCCTTATTTACGAGCAGTACTTC CAWNEAGQALIYEQYF
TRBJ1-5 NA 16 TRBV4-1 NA TGCGCCAGCAGCCACCTGACACCAATTAGCAATCAGCCCCAGCATTTT CASSHLTPISNQPQHF